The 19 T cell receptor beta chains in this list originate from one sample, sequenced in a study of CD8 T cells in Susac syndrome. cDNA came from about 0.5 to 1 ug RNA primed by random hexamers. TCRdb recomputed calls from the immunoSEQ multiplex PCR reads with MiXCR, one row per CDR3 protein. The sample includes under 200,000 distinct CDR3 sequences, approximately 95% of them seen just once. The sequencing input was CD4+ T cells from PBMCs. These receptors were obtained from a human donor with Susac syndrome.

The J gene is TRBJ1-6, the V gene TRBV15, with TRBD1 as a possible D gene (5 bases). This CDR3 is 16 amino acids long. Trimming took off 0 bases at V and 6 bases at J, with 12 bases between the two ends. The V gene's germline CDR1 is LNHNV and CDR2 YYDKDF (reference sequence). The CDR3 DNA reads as TGTGCCACCAGCAGAGATTGGTCGGGGACTAATTCACCCCTCCACTTT. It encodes CATSRDWSGTNSPLHF.

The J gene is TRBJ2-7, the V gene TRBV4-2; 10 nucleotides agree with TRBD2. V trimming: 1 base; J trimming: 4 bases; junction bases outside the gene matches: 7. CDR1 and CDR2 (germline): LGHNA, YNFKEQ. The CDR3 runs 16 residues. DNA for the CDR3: TGTGCCAGCAGCCAAGGGCCCGGACTAGCGGCATACGAGCAGTACTTC. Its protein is CASSQGPGLAAYEQYF.

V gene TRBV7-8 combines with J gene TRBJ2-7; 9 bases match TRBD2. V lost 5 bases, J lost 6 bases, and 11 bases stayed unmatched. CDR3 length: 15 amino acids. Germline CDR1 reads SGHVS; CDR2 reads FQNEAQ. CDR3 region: CASSPGTSTRSEQYV. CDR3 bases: TGTGCCAGCAGCCCAGGGACTAGCACCCGGTCCGAGCAGTACGTC.

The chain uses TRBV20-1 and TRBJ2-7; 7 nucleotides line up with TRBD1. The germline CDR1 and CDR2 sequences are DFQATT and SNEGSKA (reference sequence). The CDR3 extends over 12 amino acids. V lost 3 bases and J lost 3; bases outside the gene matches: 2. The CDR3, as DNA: TGCAGTGCTAGTTCAGGGGGCTACGAGCAGTACGTC. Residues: CSASSGGYEQYV.

CDR3 in amino acids: CASSSDGQGNQPQHF. CDR3 sequence (DNA): TGTGCCAGCAGTTCGGACGGACAGGGCAATCAGCCCCAGCATTTT. The chain is built from TRBV12-3 or TRBV12-4 and TRBJ1-5; 7 positions match TRBD1. V shed 4 bases and J 2 bases; nucleotides not matched to a gene: 5. The CDR3 covers 15 residues.

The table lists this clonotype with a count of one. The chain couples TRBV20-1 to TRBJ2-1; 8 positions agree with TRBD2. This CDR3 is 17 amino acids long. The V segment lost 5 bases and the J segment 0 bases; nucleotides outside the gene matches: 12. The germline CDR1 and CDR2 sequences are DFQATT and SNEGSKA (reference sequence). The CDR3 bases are TGCAGTGCTCACATAGCGGGAAGGGGAATCTCCTACAATGAGCAGTTCTTC. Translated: CSAHIAGRGISYNEQFF.

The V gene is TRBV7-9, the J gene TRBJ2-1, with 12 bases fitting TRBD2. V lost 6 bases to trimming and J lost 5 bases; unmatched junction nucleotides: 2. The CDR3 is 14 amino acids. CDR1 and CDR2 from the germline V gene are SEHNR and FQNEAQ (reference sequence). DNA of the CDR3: TGTGCCAGCAGAGCTAGCGGGGGGGACAATGAGCAGTTCTTC. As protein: CASRASGGDNEQFF.

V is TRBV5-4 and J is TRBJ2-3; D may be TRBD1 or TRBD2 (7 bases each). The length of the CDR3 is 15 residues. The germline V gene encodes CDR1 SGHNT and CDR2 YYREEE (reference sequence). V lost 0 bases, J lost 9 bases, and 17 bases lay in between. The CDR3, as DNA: TGTGCCAGCAGCTTGGATCCGGGACTACAGGGGACGCAGTATTTT. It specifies CASSLDPGLQGTQYF.

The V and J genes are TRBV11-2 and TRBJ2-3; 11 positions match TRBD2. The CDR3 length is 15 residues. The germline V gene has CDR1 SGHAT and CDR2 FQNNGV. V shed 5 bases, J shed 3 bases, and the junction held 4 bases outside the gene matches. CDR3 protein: CASSAGTSGTDTQYF. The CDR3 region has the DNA TGTGCCAGCAGCGCCGGGACTAGCGGAACAGATACGCAGTATTTT.

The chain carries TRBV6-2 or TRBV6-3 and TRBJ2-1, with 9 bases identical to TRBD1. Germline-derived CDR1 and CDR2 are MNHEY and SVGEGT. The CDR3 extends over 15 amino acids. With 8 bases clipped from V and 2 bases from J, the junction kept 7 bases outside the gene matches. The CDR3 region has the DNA TGTGCCAGCGGACAGGGGACGGCGACCTACAATGAGCAGTTCTTC. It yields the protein CASGQGTATYNEQFF.

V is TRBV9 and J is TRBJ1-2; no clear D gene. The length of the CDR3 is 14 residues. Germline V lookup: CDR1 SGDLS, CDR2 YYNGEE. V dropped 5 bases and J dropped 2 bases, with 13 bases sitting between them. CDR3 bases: TGTGCCAGCAGAGACGGGTGGCCGAACTATGGCTACACCTTC. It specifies CASRDGWPNYGYTF.

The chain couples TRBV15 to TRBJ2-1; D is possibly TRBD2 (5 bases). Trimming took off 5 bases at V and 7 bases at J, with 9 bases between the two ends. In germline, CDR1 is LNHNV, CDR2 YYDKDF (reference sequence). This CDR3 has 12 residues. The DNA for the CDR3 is TGTGCCACCAGCCCATCGGGGAATGAGCAGTTCTTC. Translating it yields CATSPSGNEQFF.

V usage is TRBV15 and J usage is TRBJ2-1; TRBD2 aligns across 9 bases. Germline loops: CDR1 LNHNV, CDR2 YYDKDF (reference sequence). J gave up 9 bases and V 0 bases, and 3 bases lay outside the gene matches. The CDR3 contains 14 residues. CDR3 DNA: TGTGCCACCAGCAGAGATAGCGGGAGCGGTGAGCAGTTCTTC. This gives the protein CATSRDSGSGEQFF.

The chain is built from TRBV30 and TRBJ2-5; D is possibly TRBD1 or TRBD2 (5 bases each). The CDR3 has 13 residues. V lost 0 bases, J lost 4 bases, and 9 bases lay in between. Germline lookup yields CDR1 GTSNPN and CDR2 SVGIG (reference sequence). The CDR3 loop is CAWSVGGIETQYF. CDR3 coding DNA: TGTGCCTGGAGTGTTGGGGGAATAGAGACCCAGTACTTC.

The CDR3 coding sequence is TGCGCCAGCAGCCAGGGCGATGGACTAGCGGGGGTGGAGCTGTTTTTT. Translation: CASSQGDGLAGVELFF. The genes are TRBV4-1 and TRBJ2-2, with TRBD2 matching 13 bases. The CDR3 is 16 residues long. The V and J ends lost 3 bases and 10 bases, in that order; junction bases with no gene match: 8. Germline values: CDR1 MGHRA, CDR2 YSYEKL.

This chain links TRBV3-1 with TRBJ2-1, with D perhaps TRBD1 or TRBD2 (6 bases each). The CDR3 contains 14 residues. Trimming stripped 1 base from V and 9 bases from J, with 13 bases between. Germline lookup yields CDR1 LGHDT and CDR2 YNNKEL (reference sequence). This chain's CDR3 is CASSQGGAWTEQFF. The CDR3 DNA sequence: TGTGCCAGCAGCCAAGGGGGGGCATGGACTGAGCAGTTCTTC.

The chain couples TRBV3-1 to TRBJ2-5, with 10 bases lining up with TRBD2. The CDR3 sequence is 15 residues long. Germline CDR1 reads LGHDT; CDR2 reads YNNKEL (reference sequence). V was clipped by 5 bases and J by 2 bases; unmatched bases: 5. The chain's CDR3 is CASSLAGGPQETQYF. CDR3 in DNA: TGTGCCAGCAGCTTAGCGGGGGGCCCACAAGAGACCCAGTACTTC.

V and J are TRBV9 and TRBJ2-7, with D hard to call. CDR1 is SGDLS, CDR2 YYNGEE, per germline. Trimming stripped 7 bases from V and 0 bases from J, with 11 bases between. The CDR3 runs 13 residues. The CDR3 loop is CASPPLGSYEQYF. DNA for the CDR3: TGTGCCAGCCCCCCGCTGGGCTCCTACGAGCAGTACTTC.

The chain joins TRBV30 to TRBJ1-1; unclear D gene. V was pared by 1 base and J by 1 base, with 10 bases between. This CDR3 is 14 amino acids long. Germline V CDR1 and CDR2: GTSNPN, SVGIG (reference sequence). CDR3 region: CAWSAGLSNTEAFF. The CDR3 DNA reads TGTGCCTGGAGTGCAGGACTGTCGAACACTGAAGCTTTCTTT.